This TCR beta chain was captured by sequencing in a study of blood T cell repertoires in COVID-19. Study-wide background: Whether acute or convalescent, the COVID-19 samples came from the United States, Italy and Spain.

Using immunoSEQ multiplex PCR, the repertoire was profiled, and TCRdb retains in-frame clones only, with some absent. There are about 140,000 clones in the sample; about 84% occur only once, and less than 5.5% lies in the top ten. V lost 0 bases to trimming and J lost 3 bases, with 12 bases between them. Germline CDR1 MGHRA, CDR2 YSYEKL. The CDR3 runs 16 residues. This chain links TRBV4-1 with TRBJ2-1, with D tentatively TRBD1 (6 bases). This TCR was recovered from a woman in her 50s with acute or convalescent COVID-19. The sequenced sample was peripheral blood. The CDR3 region has the DNA TGCGCCAGCAGCCAAGAGCCGGACAGAAACTACAATGAGCAGTTCTTC. This encodes CASSQEPDRNYNEQFF.